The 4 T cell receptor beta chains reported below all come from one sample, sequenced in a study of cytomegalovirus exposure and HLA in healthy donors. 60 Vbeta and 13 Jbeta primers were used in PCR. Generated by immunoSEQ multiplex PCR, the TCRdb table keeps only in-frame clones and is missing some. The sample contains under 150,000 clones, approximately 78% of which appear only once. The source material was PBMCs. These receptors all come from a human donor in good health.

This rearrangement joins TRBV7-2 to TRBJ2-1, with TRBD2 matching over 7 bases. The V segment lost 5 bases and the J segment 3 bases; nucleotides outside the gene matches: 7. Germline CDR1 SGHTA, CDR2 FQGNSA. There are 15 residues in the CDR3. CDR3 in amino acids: CASSLSGVNYNEQFF. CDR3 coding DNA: TGTGCCAGCAGCCTAAGCGGGGTTAACTACAATGAGCAGTTCTTC.

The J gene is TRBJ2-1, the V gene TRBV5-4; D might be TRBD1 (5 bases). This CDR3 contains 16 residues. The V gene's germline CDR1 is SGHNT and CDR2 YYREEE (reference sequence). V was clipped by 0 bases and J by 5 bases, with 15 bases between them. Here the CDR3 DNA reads TGTGCCAGCAGCTTGGCCTTGGGGCTAACCAACAATGAGCAGTTCTTC. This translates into CASSLALGLTNNEQFF.

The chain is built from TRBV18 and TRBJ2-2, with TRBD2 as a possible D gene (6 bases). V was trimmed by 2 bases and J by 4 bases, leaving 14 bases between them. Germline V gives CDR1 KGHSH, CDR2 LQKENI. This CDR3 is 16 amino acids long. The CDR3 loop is CASSPSAGRTTGELFF. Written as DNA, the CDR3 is TGTGCCAGCTCACCATCTGCGGGAAGGACCACCGGGGAGCTGTTTTTT.

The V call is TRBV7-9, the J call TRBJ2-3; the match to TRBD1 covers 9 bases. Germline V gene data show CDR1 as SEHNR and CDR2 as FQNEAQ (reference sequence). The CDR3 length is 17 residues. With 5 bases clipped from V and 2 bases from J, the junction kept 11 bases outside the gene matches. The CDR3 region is CASSPLDRGRSTDTQYF. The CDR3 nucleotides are TGTGCCAGCAGCCCACTCGACAGGGGGAGGTCCACAGATACGCAGTATTTT.